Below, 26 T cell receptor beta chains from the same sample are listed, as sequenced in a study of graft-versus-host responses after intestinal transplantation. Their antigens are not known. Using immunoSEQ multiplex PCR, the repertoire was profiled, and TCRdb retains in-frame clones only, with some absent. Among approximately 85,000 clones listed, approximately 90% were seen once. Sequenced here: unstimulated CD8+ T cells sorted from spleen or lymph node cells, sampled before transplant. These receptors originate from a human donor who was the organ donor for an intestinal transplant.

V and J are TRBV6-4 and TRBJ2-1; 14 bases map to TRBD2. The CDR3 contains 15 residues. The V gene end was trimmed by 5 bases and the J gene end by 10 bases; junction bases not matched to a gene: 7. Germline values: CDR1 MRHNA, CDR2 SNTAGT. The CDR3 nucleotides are TGTGCCAGCAGTTTGACTAGCGGGGGGGCCGGGGAGCAGTTCTTC. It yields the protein CASSLTSGGAGEQFF.

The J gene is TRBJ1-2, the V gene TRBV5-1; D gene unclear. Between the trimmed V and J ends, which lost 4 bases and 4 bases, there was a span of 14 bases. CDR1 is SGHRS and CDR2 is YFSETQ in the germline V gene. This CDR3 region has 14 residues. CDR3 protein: CASSASFWSYGYTF. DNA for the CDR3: TGCGCCAGCAGCGCCTCATTCTGGAGCTATGGCTACACCTTC.

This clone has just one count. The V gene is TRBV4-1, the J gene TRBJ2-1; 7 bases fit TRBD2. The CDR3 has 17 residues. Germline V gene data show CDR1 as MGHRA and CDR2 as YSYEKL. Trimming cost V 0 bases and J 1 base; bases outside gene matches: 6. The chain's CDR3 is CASSQDSGRVSYNEQFF. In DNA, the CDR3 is TGCGCCAGCAGCCAAGATTCAGGGAGGGTATCCTACAATGAGCAGTTCTTC.

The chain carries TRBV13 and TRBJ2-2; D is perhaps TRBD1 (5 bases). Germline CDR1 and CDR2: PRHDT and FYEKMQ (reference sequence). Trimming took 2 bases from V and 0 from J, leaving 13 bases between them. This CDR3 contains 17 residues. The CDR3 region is CASSLFHRHANTGELFF. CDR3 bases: TGTGCCAGCAGCTTATTTCACAGGCACGCGAACACCGGGGAGCTGTTTTTT.

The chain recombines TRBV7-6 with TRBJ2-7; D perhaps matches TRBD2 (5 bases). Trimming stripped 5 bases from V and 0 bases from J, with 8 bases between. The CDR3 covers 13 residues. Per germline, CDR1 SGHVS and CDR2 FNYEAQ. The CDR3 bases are TGTGCCAGCAGCGCCGGAGGCTCCTACGAGCAGTACTTC. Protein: CASSAGGSYEQYF.

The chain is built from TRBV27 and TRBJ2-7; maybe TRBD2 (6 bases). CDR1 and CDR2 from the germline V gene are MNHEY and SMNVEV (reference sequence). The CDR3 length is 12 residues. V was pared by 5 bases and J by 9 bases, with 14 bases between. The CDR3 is CASSVPGGAQYF. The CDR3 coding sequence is TGTGCCAGCAGTGTCCCCGGGGGTGCGCAGTACTTC.

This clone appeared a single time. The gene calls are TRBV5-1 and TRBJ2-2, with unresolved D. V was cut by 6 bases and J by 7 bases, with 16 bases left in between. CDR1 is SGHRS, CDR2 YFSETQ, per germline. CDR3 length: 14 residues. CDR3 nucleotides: TGCGCCAGCAACCGTTACGGGTCCCTCGGGGAGCTGTTTTTT. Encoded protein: CASNRYGSLGELFF.

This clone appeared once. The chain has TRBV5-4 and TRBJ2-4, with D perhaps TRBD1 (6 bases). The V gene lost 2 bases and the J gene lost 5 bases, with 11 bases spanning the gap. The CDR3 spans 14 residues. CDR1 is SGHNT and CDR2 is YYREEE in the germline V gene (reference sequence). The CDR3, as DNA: TGTGCCAGCAGCTTCCTAGCAGGGGAAAACATTCAGTACTTC. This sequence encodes CASSFLAGENIQYF.

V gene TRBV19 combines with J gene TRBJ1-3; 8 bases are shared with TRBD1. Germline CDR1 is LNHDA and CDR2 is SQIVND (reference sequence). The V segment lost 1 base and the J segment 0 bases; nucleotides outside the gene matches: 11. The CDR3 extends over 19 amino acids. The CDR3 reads CASSIGDRGLPVSGNTIYF. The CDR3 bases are TGTGCCAGTAGTATAGGAGACAGGGGCCTGCCTGTCTCTGGAAACACCATATATTTT.

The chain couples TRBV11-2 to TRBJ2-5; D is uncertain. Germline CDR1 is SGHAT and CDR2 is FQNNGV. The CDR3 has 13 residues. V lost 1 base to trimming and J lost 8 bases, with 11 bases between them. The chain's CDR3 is CASSLGGPDTQYF. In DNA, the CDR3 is TGTGCCAGCAGCTTAGGCGGCCCTGACACCCAGTACTTC.

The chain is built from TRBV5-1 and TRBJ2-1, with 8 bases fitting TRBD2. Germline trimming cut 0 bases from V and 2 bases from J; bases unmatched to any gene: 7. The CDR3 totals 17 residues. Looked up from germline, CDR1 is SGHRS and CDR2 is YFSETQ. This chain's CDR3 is CASSLVGGANTYNEQFF. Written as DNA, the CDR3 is TGCGCCAGCAGCTTGGTCGGGGGGGCTAACACCTACAATGAGCAGTTCTTC.

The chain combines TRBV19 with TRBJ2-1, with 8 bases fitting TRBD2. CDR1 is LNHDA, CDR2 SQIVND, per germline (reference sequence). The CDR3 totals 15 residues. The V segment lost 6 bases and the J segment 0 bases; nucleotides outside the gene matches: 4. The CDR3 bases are TGTGCCAGTAGCCTAGCGGGCCTCTCCTACAATGAGCAGTTCTTC. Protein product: CASSLAGLSYNEQFF. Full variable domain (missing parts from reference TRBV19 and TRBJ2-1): DGGITQSPKYLFRKEGQNVTLSCEQNLNHDAMYWYRQDPGQGLRLIYYSQIVNDFQKGDIAEGYSVSREKKESFPLTVTSAQKNPTAFYLCASSLAGLSYNEQFFGPGTRLTVL.

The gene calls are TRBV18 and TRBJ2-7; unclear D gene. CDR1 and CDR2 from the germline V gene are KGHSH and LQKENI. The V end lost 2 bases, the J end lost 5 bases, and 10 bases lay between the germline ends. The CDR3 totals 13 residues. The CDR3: CASSPFRADEQYF. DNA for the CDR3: TGTGCCAGCTCACCATTTAGGGCGGACGAGCAGTACTTC.

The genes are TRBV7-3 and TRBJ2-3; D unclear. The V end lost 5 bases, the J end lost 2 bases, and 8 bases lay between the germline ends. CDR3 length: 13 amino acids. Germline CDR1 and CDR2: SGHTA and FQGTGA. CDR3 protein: CASSAPFTDTQYF. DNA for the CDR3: TGTGCCAGCAGCGCCCCGTTCACAGATACGCAGTATTTT.

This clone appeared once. CDR3 protein: CASSFGVRGGNEQFF. The CDR3 bases are TGCGCCAGCAGCTTCGGTGTCAGGGGAGGCAATGAGCAGTTCTTC. V usage is TRBV5-1 and J usage is TRBJ2-1; perhaps D is TRBD1 or TRBD2 (6 bases each). V lost 2 bases to trimming and J lost 6 bases, with 15 bases between them. Germline CDR1 SGHRS, CDR2 YFSETQ. The CDR3 covers 15 residues.

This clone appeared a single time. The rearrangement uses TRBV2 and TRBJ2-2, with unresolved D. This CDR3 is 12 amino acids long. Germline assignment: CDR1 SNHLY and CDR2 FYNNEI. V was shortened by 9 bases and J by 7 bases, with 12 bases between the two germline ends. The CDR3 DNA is TGTGCCAGGCTACATAATAGCGGGGAGCTGTTTTTT. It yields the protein CARLHNSGELFF.

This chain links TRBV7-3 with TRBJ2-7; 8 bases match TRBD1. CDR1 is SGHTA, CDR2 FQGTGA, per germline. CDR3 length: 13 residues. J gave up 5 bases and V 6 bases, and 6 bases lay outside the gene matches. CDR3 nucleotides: TGTGCCAGCAGTTTGACAGGGGTAGACGAGCAGTACTTC. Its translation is CASSLTGVDEQYF.

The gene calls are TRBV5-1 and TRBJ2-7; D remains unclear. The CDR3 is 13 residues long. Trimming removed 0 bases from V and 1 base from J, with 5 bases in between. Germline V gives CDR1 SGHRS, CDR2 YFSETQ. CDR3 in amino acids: CASSLASSYEQYF. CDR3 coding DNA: TGCGCCAGCAGCTTGGCGTCGTCCTACGAGCAGTACTTC. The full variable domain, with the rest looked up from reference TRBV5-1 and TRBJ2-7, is KAGVTQTPRYLIKTRGQQVTLSCSPISGHRSVSWYQQTPGQGLQFLFEYFSETQRNKGNFPGRFSGRQFSNSRSEMNVSTLELGDSALYLCASSLASSYEQYFGPGTRLTVT.

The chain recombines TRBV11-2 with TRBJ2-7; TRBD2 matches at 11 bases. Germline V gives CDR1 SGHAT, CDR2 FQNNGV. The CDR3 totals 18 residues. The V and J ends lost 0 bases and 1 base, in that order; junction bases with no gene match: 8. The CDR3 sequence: CASSLDELAGDPSYEQYF. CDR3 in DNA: TGTGCCAGCAGCTTAGACGAACTAGCGGGAGACCCATCCTACGAGCAGTACTTC.

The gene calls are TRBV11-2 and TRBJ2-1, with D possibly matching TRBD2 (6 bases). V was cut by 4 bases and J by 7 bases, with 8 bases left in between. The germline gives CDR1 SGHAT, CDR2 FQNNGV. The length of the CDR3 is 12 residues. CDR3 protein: CASSWGTNEQFF. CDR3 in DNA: TGTGCCAGCAGCTGGGGGACTAATGAGCAGTTCTTC.

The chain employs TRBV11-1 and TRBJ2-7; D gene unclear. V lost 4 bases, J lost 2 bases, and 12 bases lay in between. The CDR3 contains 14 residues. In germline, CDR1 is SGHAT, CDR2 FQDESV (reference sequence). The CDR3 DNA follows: TGTGCCAGCAGCTCCGCTGGTTCCCCCTACGAGCAGTACTTC. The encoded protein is CASSSAGSPYEQYF.

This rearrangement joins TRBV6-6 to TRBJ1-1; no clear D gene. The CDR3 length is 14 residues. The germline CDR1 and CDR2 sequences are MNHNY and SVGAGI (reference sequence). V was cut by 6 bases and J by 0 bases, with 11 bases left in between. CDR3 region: CASSLFVMNTEAFF. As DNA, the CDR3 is TGTGCCAGCAGCCTCTTCGTCATGAACACTGAAGCTTTCTTT.

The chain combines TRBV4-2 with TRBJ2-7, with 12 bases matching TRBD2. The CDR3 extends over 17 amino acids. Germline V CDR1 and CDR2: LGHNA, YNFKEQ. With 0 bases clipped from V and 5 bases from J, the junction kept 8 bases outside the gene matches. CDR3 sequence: CASSQDHPSGGEHEQYF. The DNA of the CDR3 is TGTGCCAGCAGCCAAGATCACCCTAGCGGGGGGGAGCACGAGCAGTACTTC.

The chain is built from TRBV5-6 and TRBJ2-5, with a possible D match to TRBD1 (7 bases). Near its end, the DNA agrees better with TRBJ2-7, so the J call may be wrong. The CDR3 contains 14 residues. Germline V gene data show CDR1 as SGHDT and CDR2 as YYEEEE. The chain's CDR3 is CASSWRGLTYEQYF. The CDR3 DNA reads TGTGCCAGCAGCTGGAGGGGGCTGACCTACGAGCAGTACTTC.

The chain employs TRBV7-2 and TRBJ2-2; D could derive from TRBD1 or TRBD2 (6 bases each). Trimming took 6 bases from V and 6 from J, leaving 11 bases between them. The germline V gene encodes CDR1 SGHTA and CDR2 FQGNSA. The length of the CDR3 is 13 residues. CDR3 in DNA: TGTGCCAGCAGTCACAGGGAGGCCGGGGAGCTGTTTTTT. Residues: CASSHREAGELFF.

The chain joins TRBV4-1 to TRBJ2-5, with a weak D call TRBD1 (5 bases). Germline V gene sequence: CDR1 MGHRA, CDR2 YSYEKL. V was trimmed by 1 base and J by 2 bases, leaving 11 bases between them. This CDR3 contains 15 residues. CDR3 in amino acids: CASSQVLGPQETQYF. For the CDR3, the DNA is TGCGCCAGCAGCCAAGTTTTGGGGCCGCAAGAGACCCAGTACTTC.